This is a list of T cell receptor beta chains from one sample in a study of blood T cell repertoires in COVID-19. The protocol was immunoSEQ multiplex PCR, while the TCRdb copy is restricted to in-frame clones and leaves out a portion. The data hold fewer than 250,000 clones, with over 80% observed a single time. Material for sequencing was PBMCs or T cells enriched from blood (not recorded which). The origin of the receptors is a woman in her 30s who had been exposed to COVID-19. Both conserved end residues are part of each CDR3. A D gene is named only where the DNA matches it firmly. Clone size is stated in some rows and not others, as once, few, many or a class when expanded.

j_call | v_call | d_call | clone_size | cdr3_nt | cdr3_aa
TRBJ2-6 | TRBV5-1 | . | . | TGCGCCAGCAGCGCCGAAATTCAGGGAACTGGGGCCAACGTCCTGACTTTC | CASSAEIQGTGANVLTF
TRBJ2-1 | TRBV20-1 | TRBD2 | . | TGCAGTGCTAGTAGCGGGAGGGCCTACAATGAGCAGTTCTTC | CSASSGRAYNEQFF
TRBJ2-1 | TRBV4-2 | . | . | TGTGCCAGCAGCCAAGACCTACGCTACAATGAGCAGTTCTTC | CASSQDLRYNEQFF
TRBJ1-2 | TRBV19 | . | . | TGTGCCAGTAGAAACAGGGCTTCCTATGGCTACACCTTC | CASRNRASYGYTF
TRBJ2-7 | TRBV5-4 | TRBD1 | . | TGTGCCAGCAGCGAACAGGGGGCTTACGAGCAGTACTTC | CASSEQGAYEQYF
TRBJ2-1 | TRBV3-1/TRBV3-2 | . | once | TGTGCCAGCAGCCAAGACACTAGACCGAGCAATGAGCAGTTCTTC | CASSQDTRPSNEQFF
TRBJ2-1 | TRBV11-2 | TRBD2 | . | TGTGCCAGCAGGTACCCGGGACTAGCGATGCGTGAGCAGTTCTTC | CASRYPGLAMREQFF
TRBJ1-2 | TRBV5-4 | TRBD1 | few | TGTGCCAGCTACCGGGACAGGGGTTATGGCTACACCTTC | CASYRDRGYGYTF
TRBJ2-7 | TRBV28 | . | once | TGTGCCAGCATCAGGGGTAGTCCGTACGAGCAGTACTTC | CASIRGSPYEQYF
TRBJ2-7 | TRBV12-3/TRBV12-4 | TRBD1 | once | TGTGCCAGCAGTTGGGGACAGGCCTACGAGCAGTACTTC | CASSWGQAYEQYF
TRBJ2-7 | TRBV2 | TRBD2 | . | TGTGCCAGCAGTGAACTGGCTAGCGGGATATACGAGCAGTACTTC | CASSELASGIYEQYF
TRBJ2-2 | TRBV5-1 | TRBD2 | . | TGCGCCAGCAGCTTGAACCTCGTCAGCGGGAGGGGCACCGGGGAGCTGTTTTTT | CASSLNLVSGRGTGELFF
TRBJ2-2 | TRBV11-2 | . | . | TGTGCCAGCAGCTTAGTAGAGGGCGGAACCGGGGAGCTGTTTTTT | CASSLVEGGTGELFF
TRBJ2-3 | TRBV7-8 | TRBD2 | . | TGTGCCAGCAGCTTAGAGGCTAGCGGGAGTGCCCACACTAGCACAGATACGCAGTATTTT | CASSLEASGSAHTSTDTQYF
TRBJ2-7 | TRBV29-1 | TRBD1 | . | TGCAGCGTATCCCGACAGGGGGGTGAGCAGTACTTC | CSVSRQGGEQYF
TRBJ1-5 | TRBV4-1 | . | . | TGCGCCAGCAGCCAAAAAGCGGGAGTTAGCAATCAGCCCCAGCATTTT | CASSQKAGVSNQPQHF
TRBJ1-3 | TRBV2 | . | . | TGTGCCAGCACAGGGACTCGAAACACCATATATTTT | CASTGTRNTIYF
TRBJ1-2 | TRBV19 | . | . | TGTGCCAGTAGGGGCCCTGCCGAAGAATTTGGCCTTAACTATGGCTACACCTTC | CASRGPAEEFGLNYGYTF
TRBJ1-1 | TRBV6-5 | . | . | TGTGCCAGCAGTTATGCAGGGAGGGACACTGAAGCTTTCTTT | CASSYAGRDTEAFF
TRBJ1-4 | TRBV20-1 | . | . | TGCAGTACGCGACAGTTTGAAAAACTGTTTTTT | CSTRQFEKLFF
TRBJ2-3 | TRBV19 | . | . | TGTGCCAGTGGGACAAATACGCAGTATTTT | CASGTNTQYF
TRBJ2-3 | TRBV11-3 | . | few | TGTGCCAGCAGCTTAGGAGAAGCCCACACAGATACGCAGTATTTT | CASSLGEAHTDTQYF
TRBJ2-3 | TRBV11-2 | . | . | TGTGCCAGCAGCTTAACCCCCAGAGGGTCCACAGATACGCAGTATTTT | CASSLTPRGSTDTQYF
TRBJ2-7 | TRBV9 | . | . | TGTGCCAGCAGCGTAGGGGCGGACTACTCCTACGAGCAGTACTTC | CASSVGADYSYEQYF
TRBJ2-3 | TRBV5-1 | . | few | TGCGCCAGCATTGGAGGGAGGAACACAGATACGCAGTATTTT | CASIGGRNTDTQYF
TRBJ2-7 | TRBV5-1 | TRBD1 | once | TGCGCCAGCAGCCCGACGACAGGGGGCTACGAGCAGTACTTC | CASSPTTGGYEQYF
TRBJ2-5 | TRBV14 | . | . | TGTGCCAGCAGCCAAGCAGTCACGTACCAAGAGACCCAGTACTTC | CASSQAVTYQETQYF
TRBJ2-2 | TRBV30 | TRBD2 | . | TGTGCCTGGAATGGCGGGAGGGCCGGGGAGCTGTTTTTT | CAWNGGRAGELFF
TRBJ1-3 | TRBV7-9 | . | . | TGTGCCAGCAGCAGGGTAGCTGGAAACACCATATATTTT | CASSRVAGNTIYF
TRBJ1-2 | TRBV6-5 | . | . | TGTGCCAGCAGTTACTCTCAACTCACCGGGACACCCATCTTC | CASSYSQLTGTPIF
TRBJ1-2 | TRBV20-1 | TRBD1 | . | TGCAGTGCTAGTGGTCGAGCCGGGACAGGGACCTATGGCTACACCTTC | CSASGRAGTGTYGYTF
TRBJ2-1 | TRBV7-2 | TRBD2 | . | TGTGCCAGCAGCTTAGTTGTGCTAGCGGGAGGGAGCAATGAGCAGTTCTTC | CASSLVVLAGGSNEQFF
TRBJ2-7 | TRBV6-5 | . | . | TGTGCCAGCAGTCAACCCGACATTCCCTACGAGCAGTACTTC | CASSQPDIPYEQYF